This T cell receptor (beta chain) appears in the sequencing data of a study of glioma-infiltrating T cells. Germline V CDR1 and CDR2: LGHDT, YNNKEL (reference sequence). The germline V and J ends were trimmed by 3 bases and 1 base, with 12 bases remaining between them. The CDR3 spans 16 residues. Using RNA template, CDR3s of TCR alpha and beta were amplified with iRepertoire arm-PCR. TCRdb processed the multiplex PCR reads anew with MiXCR; each CDR3 protein has one entry. The table has about 140,000 distinct CDR3 sequences, around 42% seen once; the top ten hold over 15%. Sequenced material: glioma tissue, nonneoplastic brain tissue, or PBMCs (not recorded which). This sequence was found in a human donor with low-grade glioma or glioblastoma, undergoing nonglioma brain surgery, or in good health (not recorded which). V is TRBV3-1 and J is TRBJ2-2, with D possibly being TRBD1 (6 bases). The CDR3 loop reads CASSQSLDRNTGELFF. CDR3 DNA sequence: TGTGCCAGCAGCCAGAGCTTGGACAGGAACACCGGGGAGCTGTTTTTT.